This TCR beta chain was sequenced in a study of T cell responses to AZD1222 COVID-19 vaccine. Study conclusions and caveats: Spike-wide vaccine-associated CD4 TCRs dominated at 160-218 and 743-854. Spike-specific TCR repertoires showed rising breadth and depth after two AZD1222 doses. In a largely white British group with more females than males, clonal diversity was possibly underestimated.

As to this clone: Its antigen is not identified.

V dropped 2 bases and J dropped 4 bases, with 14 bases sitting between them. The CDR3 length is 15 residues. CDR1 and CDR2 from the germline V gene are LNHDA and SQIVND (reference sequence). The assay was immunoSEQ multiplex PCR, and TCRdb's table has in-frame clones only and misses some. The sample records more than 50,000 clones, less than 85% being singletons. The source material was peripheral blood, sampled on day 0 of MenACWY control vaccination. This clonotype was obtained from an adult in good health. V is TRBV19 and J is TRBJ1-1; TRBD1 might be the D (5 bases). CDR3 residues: CASSISGDLGTEAFF. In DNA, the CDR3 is TGTGCCAGTAGTATATCGGGGGATCTGGGCACTGAAGCTTTCTTT. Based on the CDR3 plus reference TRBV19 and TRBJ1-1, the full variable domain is DGGITQSPKYLFRKEGQNVTLSCEQNLNHDAMYWYRQDPGQGLRLIYYSQIVNDFQKGDIAEGYSVSREKKESFPLTVTSAQKNPTAFYLCASSISGDLGTEAFFGQGTRLTVV.